This T cell receptor (beta chain) was recovered during a study of T cell responses to AZD1222 COVID-19 vaccine. As for the study in general: Second doses at about 4 or about 12 weeks were pooled. Study results and caveats: Most donors were white British and more were female, and clonal diversity was possibly underestimated.

The ends lost 4 bases at V and 7 bases at J; junction bases unmatched: 1. The CDR3 totals 12 residues. Germline V lookup: CDR1 KGHDR, CDR2 SFDVKD. Of note for this clone: The antigen is not known.

Measured with immunoSEQ multiplex PCR; TCRdb has only the in-frame clones, and not every one. The data contain tens of thousands of clones, around 81% of them singletons. The sample in question was peripheral blood, obtained on day 0 of AZD1222 vaccination. The chain employs TRBV24-1 and TRBJ1-2; 8 nucleotides match TRBD1. The TCR comes from an adult in good health. The CDR3 is CATSDGQGGYTF. CDR3 nucleotides: TGTGCCACCAGTGACGGACAGGGTGGCTACACCTTC.